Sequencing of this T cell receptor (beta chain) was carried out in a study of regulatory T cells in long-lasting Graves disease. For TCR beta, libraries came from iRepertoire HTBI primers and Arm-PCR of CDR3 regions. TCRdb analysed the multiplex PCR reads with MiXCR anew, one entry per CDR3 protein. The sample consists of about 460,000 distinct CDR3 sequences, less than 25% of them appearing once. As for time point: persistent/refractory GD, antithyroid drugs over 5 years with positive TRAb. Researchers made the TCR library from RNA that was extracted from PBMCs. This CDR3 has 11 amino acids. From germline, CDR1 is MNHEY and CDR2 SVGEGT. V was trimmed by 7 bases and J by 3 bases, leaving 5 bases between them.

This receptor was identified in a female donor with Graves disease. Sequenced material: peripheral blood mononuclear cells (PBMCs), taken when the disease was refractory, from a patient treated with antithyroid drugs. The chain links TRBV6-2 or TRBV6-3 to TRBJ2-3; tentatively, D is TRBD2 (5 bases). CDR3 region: CASKRTDTQYF. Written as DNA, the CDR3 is TGTGCCAGCAAGCGGACAGATACGCAGTATTTT.